The clone carrying this TCR beta chain was seen a handful of times. Its specificity is not known. The treatment here: roughly 10-day PBMC culture with coronavirus spike peptide pools or control peptides (ViraFEST assay). The data were obtained in a study of vaccination and CD4 T cells after COVID-19. Study observations and caveats: Post-vaccination, and not before, a median around 86% of reactive clones appeared in convalescent patients.

The Oncomine TCR Beta short-read assay was applied to DNA of cultured CD4+ T cells. It was from cultured CD4+ T cells that genomic DNA was extracted. TCRdb re-called the PCR reads through MiXCR, storing one row per CDR3 protein. Of 11,000 or so distinct CDR3 sequences in the sample, under 65% are singletons; the top ten hold around 24%. CDR3 length: 16 residues. With V trimmed by 5 bases and J by 6 bases, 14 bases remained unmatched. Germline CDR1 reads MNHNS; CDR2 reads SASEGT. Sequencing used CD4+ T cells from blood, cultured in vitro. The TCR comes from a human donor who had recovered from COVID-19. The V and J genes are TRBV6-1 and TRBJ1-2; 8 bases fit TRBD1. Here the CDR3 reads CASSNPPGTGVDGYTF. The CDR3 region has the DNA TGTGCCAGCAGTAATCCGCCCGGGACAGGAGTTGATGGCTACACCTTC.